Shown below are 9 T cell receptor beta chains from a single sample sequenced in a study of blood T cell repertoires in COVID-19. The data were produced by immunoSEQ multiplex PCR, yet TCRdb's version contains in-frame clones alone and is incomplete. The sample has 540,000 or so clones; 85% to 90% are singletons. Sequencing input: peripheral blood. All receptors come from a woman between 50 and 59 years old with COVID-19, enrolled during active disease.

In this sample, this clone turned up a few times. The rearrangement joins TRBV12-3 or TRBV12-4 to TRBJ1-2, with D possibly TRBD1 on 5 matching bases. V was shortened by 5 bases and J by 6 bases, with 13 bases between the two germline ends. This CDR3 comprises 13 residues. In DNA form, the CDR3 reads TGTGCCAGCAGTCCCGCAGGCAGGGATGGCTACACCTTC. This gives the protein CASSPAGRDGYTF.

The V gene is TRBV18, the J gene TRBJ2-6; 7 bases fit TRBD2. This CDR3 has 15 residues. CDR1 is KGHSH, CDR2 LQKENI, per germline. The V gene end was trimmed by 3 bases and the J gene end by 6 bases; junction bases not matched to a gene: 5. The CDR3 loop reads CASSPGRGKANVLTF. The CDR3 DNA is TGTGCCAGCTCACCTGGGAGGGGAAAGGCCAACGTCCTGACTTTC.

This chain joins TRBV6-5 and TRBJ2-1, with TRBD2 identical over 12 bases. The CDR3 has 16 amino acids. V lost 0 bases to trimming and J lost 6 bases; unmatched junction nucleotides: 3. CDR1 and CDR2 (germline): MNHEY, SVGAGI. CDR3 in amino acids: CASSYSPLAGGNEQFF. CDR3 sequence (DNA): TGTGCCAGCAGTTACTCGCCACTAGCGGGGGGCAATGAGCAGTTCTTC.

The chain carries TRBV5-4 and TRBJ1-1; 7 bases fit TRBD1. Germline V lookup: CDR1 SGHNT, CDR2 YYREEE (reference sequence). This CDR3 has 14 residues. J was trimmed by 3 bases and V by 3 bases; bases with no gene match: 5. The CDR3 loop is CASSSGTVYTEAFF. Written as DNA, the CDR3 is TGTGCCAGCAGCTCGGGGACAGTTTACACTGAAGCTTTCTTT.

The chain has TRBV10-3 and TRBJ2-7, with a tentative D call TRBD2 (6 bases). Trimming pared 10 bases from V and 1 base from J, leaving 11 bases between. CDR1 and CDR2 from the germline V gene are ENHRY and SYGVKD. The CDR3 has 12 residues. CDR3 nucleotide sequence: TGTGCCAGCGGGGACTTGTCCTACGAGCAGTACTTC. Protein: CASGDLSYEQYF.

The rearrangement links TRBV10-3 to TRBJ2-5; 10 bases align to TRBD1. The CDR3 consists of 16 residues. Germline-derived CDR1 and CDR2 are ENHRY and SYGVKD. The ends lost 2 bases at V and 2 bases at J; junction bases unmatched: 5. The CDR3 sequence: CAISEPWDRGQETQYF. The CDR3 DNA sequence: TGTGCCATCAGTGAGCCGTGGGACAGGGGACAAGAGACCCAGTACTTC.

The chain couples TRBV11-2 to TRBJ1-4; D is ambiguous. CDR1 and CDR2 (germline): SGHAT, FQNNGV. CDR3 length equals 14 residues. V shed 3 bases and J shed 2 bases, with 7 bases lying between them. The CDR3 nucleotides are TGTGCCAGCAGCTTTTATCAGACTAATGAAAAACTGTTTTTT. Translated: CASSFYQTNEKLFF.

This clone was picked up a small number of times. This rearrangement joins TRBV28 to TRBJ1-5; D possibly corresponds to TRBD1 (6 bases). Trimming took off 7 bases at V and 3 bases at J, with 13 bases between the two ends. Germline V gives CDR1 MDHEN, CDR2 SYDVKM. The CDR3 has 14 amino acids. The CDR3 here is CASTRGYINQPQHF. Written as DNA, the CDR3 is TGTGCCAGCACCAGGGGTTATATCAATCAGCCCCAGCATTTT.

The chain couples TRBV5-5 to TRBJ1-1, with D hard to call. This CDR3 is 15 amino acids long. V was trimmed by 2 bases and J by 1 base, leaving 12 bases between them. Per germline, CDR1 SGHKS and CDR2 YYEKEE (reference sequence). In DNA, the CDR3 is TGTGCCAGCAGCTTCCTATGGACTGAGAACACTGAAGCTTTCTTT. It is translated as CASSFLWTENTEAFF.